This T cell receptor (beta chain) was identified in a study of T cell responses to AZD1222 COVID-19 vaccine. Study in general: Second-dose intervals near 4 or 12 weeks were combined.

The study's findings and limits: The donor group comprised mostly white British people and more females; the analysis possibly underestimated clonal diversity. The CD4 TCRs associated with vaccination extended across spike and predominated at 160-218 and 743-854.

The protocol was immunoSEQ multiplex PCR, while the TCRdb copy is restricted to in-frame clones and leaves out a portion. The data hold 120,000 or so clones, with approximately 83% observed a single time. Regarding this clone: No antigen is known for it.

The clonotype was recovered from an adult in good health. This material consisted of peripheral blood, taken on day 0 of AZD1222 vaccination.

The CDR3 protein is CAWSGDLAKNIQYF. In DNA, the CDR3 is TGTGCCTGGAGCGGGGACCTAGCCAAAAACATTCAGTACTTC. This chain links TRBV30 with TRBJ2-4, with D tentatively TRBD1 or TRBD2 (5 bases each). CDR1 and CDR2 from the germline V gene are GTSNPN and SVGIG (reference sequence). This CDR3 has 14 residues. Trimming took 3 bases from V and 0 from J, leaving 9 bases between them.